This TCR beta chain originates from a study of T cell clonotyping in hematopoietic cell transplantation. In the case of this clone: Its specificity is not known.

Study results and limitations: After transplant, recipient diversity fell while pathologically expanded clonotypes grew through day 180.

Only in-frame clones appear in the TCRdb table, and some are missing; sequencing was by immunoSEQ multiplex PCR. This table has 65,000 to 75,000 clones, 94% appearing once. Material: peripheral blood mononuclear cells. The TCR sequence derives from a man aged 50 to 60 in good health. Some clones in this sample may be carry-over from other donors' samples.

CDR3 in amino acids: CASSQVQGADGYTF. The CDR3 DNA is TGCGCCAGCAGCCAAGTTCAGGGGGCTGATGGCTACACCTTC. This chain uses TRBV4-1 with TRBJ1-2; the match to TRBD1 covers 8 bases. With V trimmed by 1 base and J by 6 bases, 4 bases remained unmatched. The length of the CDR3 is 14 residues. Germline V gene lookup returns CDR1 MGHRA and CDR2 YSYEKL.